The T cell receptor (beta chain) under discussion was sequenced for a study of T and B cells in COVID-19 patients. For the study at large: Blood was sampled from COVID-19 patients who were either actively infected or recovered. Critical illness requiring mechanical ventilation or extracorporeal membrane oxygenation affected 12 of 20 active-infection patients. Notes on the study in general: Blood from mildly ill patients while symptomatic, and early samples from severe cases, were scarce.

TRB rearrangements were amplified by multiplex PCR with BIOMED2 TRB-A/B primers. One entry per CDR3 protein, called by TCRdb with MiXCR from the multiplex PCR reads. The repertoire includes 20,000 to 25,000 distinct CDR3 sequences, 25% to 30% of them detected once, and 2.5% to 3.5% sits in the top ten. Blood genomic DNA input for TRB amplification was roughly 250-550 ng. By share of the sample, this clonotype is medium-sized (0.01 to 0.1%). Its antigen remains unknown. CDR1 is LNHNV and CDR2 is YYDKDF in the germline V gene (reference sequence). With 3 bases clipped from V and 2 bases from J, the junction kept 5 bases outside the gene matches. The CDR3 length is 16 residues.

Sequencing used blood. This rearrangement joins TRBV15 to TRBJ2-5; 11 bases fit TRBD2. The clonotype was recovered from a human donor who had recovered from COVID-19. The CDR3: CATSRSLAGAQETQYF. The CDR3 bases are TGTGCCACCAGCAGGTCACTAGCGGGGGCTCAAGAGACCCAGTACTTC.